A selection of T cell receptor beta chains follows, all from one sample in a study of control samples from healthy donors and cancer patients. Measured with immunoSEQ multiplex PCR; TCRdb has only the in-frame clones, and not every one. The table includes tens of thousands of clones, roughly nine tenths detected once. The sample comprised PBMCs. The receptors shown here come from a man in his forties with colorectal cancer. CDR3s include the opening cysteine and the closing phenylalanine or tryptophan.

j_call v_call cdr3_aa
TRBJ2-5 TRBV25-1 CASSPYRAGETQYF
TRBJ1-1 TRBV6-5 CASTQELVTEAFF
TRBJ1-4 TRBV3-1/TRBV3-2 CASSQRGTRQKLFF
TRBJ2-1 TRBV3-1/TRBV3-2 CASSLSGGDNEQFF
TRBJ2-3 TRBV24-1 CATSDASGKDTQYF
TRBJ1-1 TRBV5-4 CSLRTGLSMNTEAFF
TRBJ1-6 TRBV5-4 CASSLPRGGSPLHF
TRBJ1-1 TRBV6-1 CASSEWAGGYTEAFF
TRBJ2-7 TRBV30 CAWSGTGSSYEQYF
TRBJ2-1 TRBV10-2 CASRRGQSYNEQFF
TRBJ1-2 TRBV5-1 CASSLGQGLGYGYTF
TRBJ1-4 TRBV2 CASREQGYNEKLFF
TRBJ2-5 TRBV7-8 CASSLLGGGYTQETQYF
TRBJ2-3 TRBV2 CASKGSSTDTQYF
TRBJ1-1 TRBV30 CAWGGQGNTEAFF
TRBJ1-3 TRBV30 CAWTRGLGGTIYF
TRBJ1-4 TRBV5-5 CASSATPGQDEKLFF
TRBJ2-5 TRBV11-2 CASSLERTRLAGGRAETQYF
TRBJ2-7 TRBV27 CASRAGLGYEQYF
TRBJ1-2 TRBV12-3/TRBV12-4 CASRGPEGDGYTF
TRBJ1-1 TRBV7-9 CASSEVAYKTEAFF
TRBJ1-2 TRBV19 CASSFRGGDGYTF
TRBJ2-1 TRBV6-5 CASREMGGTYNEQFF
TRBJ1-1 TRBV5-4 CASSQRDSGSVTEAFF
TRBJ1-2 TRBV6-1 CASSLSGVGYGYTF
TRBJ1-1 TRBV7-9 CASLRVMSEAFF